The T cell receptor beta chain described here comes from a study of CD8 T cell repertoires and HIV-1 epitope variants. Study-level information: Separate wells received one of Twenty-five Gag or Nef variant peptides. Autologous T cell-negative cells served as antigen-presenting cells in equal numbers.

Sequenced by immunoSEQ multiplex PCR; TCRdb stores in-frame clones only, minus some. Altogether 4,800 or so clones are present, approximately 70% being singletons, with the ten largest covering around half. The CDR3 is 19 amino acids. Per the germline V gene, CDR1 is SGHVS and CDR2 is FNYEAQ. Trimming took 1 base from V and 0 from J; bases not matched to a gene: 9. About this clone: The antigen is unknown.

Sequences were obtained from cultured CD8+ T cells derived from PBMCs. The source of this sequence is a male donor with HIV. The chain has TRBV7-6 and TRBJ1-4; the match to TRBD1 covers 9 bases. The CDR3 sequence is CASSLDPQGAVATNEKLFF. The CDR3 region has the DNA TGTGCCAGCAGCTTAGATCCACAGGGGGCGGTTGCAACTAATGAAAAACTGTTTTTT.